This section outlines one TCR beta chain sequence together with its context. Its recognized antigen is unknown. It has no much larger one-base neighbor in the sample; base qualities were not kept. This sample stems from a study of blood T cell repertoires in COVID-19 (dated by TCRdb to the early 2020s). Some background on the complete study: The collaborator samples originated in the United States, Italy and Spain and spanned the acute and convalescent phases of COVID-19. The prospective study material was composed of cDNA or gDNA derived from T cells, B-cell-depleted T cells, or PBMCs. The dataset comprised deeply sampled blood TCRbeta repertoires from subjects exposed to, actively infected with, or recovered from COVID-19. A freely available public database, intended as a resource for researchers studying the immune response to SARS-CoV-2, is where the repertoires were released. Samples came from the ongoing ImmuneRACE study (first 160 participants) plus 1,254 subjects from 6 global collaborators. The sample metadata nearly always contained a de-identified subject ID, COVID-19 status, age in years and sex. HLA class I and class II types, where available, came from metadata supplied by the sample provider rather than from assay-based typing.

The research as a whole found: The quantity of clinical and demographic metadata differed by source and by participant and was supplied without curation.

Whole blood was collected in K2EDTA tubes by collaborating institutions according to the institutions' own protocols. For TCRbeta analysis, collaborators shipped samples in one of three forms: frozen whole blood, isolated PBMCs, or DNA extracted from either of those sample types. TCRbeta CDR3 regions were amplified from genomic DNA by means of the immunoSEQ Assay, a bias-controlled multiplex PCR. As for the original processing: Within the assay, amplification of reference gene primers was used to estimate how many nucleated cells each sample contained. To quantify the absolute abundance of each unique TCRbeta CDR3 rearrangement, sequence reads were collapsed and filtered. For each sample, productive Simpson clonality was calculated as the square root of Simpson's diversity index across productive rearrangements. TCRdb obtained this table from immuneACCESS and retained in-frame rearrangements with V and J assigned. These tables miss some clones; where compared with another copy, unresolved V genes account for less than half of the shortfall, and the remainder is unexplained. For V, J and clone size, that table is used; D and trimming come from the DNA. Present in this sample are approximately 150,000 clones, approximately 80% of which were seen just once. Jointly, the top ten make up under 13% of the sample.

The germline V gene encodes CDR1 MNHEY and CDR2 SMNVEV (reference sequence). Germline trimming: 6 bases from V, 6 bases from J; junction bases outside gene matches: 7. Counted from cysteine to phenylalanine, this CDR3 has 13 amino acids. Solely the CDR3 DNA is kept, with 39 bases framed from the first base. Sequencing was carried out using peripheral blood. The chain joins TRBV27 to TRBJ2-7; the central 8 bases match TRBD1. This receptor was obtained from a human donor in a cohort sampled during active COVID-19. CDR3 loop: CASRPDRVGEQYF. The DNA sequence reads TGTGCCAGCAGGCCGGACAGGGTCGGCGAGCAGTACTTC.